The T cell receptor (beta chain) described here comes from a study of shared clonotypes between healthy human individuals. General study findings and limits: Shared across several donors were roughly 5% of the naive CD4 clonotypes. Among non-shared clonotypes, generation probabilities were lower than among those shared by all four donors.

Both subsets, CD45RA+ naive and CD45RA-negative memory, were split from the CD4+ cells. A remark on this clone: Its antigen remains unknown.

The repertoire was sequenced with immunoSEQ multiplex PCR; TCRdb's copy has only in-frame clones and lacks some. Of some 1 million clones listed, 70% to 80% were seen once; the top ten hold nearly 1.5%. The receptor comes from a man between 18 and 29 years old in good health. The sequencing input was memory CD4+ T cells sorted from blood. The subset: CD45RA-negative fraction.

The CDR3 DNA follows: TGTGCCAGCAGCCGCGACAGCACAGATACGCAGTATTTT. Amino acid sequence: CASSRDSTDTQYF. The chain carries TRBV5-6 and TRBJ2-3; the D is unclear. The V end lost 4 bases, the J end lost 0 bases, and 6 bases lay between the germline ends. The CDR3 has 13 residues. Germline V lookup: CDR1 SGHDT, CDR2 YYEEEE.